This TCR beta chain stems from a study of cytomegalovirus exposure and HLA in healthy donors. Study at large: Out of 398 genotyped donors, about 81% belonged to the Caucasian-associated ancestry cluster.

The PCR was carried out with 60 Vbeta primers and 13 Jbeta primers. Original handling: In a later analysis, 60 million to 90 million unique TCR beta chains included roughly 11 million shared by two or more donors. TCRdb keeps only in-frame clones here, not all; method: immunoSEQ multiplex PCR. The V and J calls and clone size come from that table; D and trimming were worked out from the DNA. The sample consists of more than 150,000 clones, 65% to 80% of them appearing once. Comments on this clone: Antigen: not known.

Unmatched junction bases numbered 9, after V lost 4 bases and J lost 5 bases. The CDR3 has 15 residues. The germline gives CDR1 SGHVS, CDR2 FQNEAQ. General study points: A later examination showed that TCR association rates differed by HLA locus, with DRB1 most and HLA-C fewest. Later analysis associated a missense DCLRE1C variant with TCR beta V- and J-gene trimming.

Specimen: PBMCs. This TCR was recovered from a woman aged 40-49 years in good health and CMV-seropositive. The V call is TRBV7-8, the J call TRBJ2-5; 8 bases map to TRBD1. The CDR3 DNA reads TGTGCCAGCAGCTACCAGGACAGGGTAGGGGAGACCCAGTACTTC. Encoded protein: CASSYQDRVGETQYF.